Shown below are 5 T cell receptor beta chains from a single sample sequenced in a study of OX40 agonist ivuxolimab in advanced cancers. The assay was immunoSEQ multiplex PCR, and TCRdb's table has in-frame clones only and misses some. The data contain about 5,100 clones, approximately 71% of them singletons. The sequenced sample was CD4+ or CD8+ T cells sorted from blood, obtained in a trial of the OX40 agonist ivuxolimab. These receptors all come from an adult with an advanced solid tumor such as melanoma, head and neck, liver or kidney cancer.

The V and J genes are TRBV14 and TRBJ1-1; a weak D match, TRBD1 (5 bases). The germline V and J ends were trimmed by 0 bases and 4 bases, with 12 bases remaining between them. The CDR3 is 15 amino acids. Germline V lookup: CDR1 SGHDN, CDR2 FVKESK. CDR3 DNA sequence: TGTGCCAGCAGCCAAGATCTGACGGGGACCACTGAAGCTTTCTTT. Translating gives CASSQDLTGTTEAFF. Supplemented by reference TRBV14 and TRBJ1-1, the full variable domain reads EAGVTQFPSHSVIEKGQTVTLRCDPISGHDNLYWYRRVMGKEIKFLLHFVKESKQDESGMPNNRFLAERTGGTYSTLKVQPAELEDSGVYFCASSQDLTGTTEAFFGQGTRLTVV.

The gene calls are TRBV9 and TRBJ1-6; D not resolved. Germline V gene sequence: CDR1 SGDLS, CDR2 YYNGEE. This CDR3 spans 13 amino acids. The germline V and J ends were trimmed by 0 bases and 6 bases, with 4 bases remaining between them. CDR3 amino acids: CASSVAVNSPLHF. Written as DNA, the CDR3 is TGTGCCAGCAGCGTAGCGGTTAATTCACCCCTCCACTTT.

V is TRBV5-6 and J is TRBJ1-1; D not resolved. The CDR3 extends over 11 amino acids. Germline CDR1 and CDR2: SGHDT and YYEEEE. The V and J ends lost 4 bases and 8 bases respectively, with 9 bases between them. CDR3 DNA sequence: TGTGCCAGCAGCGGCGGGAGGGAAGCTTTCTTT. This sequence encodes CASSGGREAFF. Looking up the rest from reference TRBV5-6 and TRBJ1-1 gives the full variable domain: DAGVTQSPTHLIKTRGQQVTLRCSPKSGHDTVSWYQQALGQGPQFIFQYYEEEERQRGNFPDRFSGHQFPNYSSELNVNALLLGDSALYLCASSGGREAFFGQGTRLTVV.

This clone was picked up one time. The chain links TRBV27 to TRBJ2-2; D gene ambiguous. Germline CDR1 is MNHEY and CDR2 is SMNVEV (reference sequence). Deletions cut 6 bases from V and 7 bases from J, with 12 bases between. The CDR3 covers 13 residues. CDR3 DNA sequence: TGTGCCAGCAGCTTGATGGCGCGCGGGGAGCTGTTTTTT. This translates into CASSLMARGELFF.

This chain connects TRBV2 to TRBJ1-1; 7 bases align to TRBD1. The V gene's germline CDR1 is SNHLY and CDR2 FYNNEI. Losses at the gene ends were 5 bases for V and 0 bases for J; bases not matched to a gene: 3. The CDR3 length is 14 residues. The CDR3 sequence is CASSWTGMNTEAFF. The CDR3, as DNA: TGTGCCAGCAGTTGGACAGGAATGAACACTGAAGCTTTCTTT.